A selection of T cell receptor beta chains follows, all from one sample in a study of CD8 T cells in Susac syndrome. In TCRdb, the immunoSEQ multiplex PCR reads were re-called with MiXCR into one record per CDR3 protein. The sample records roughly 190,000 distinct CDR3 sequences, 75% to 95% being singletons. The sample taken for sequencing was CD4+ T cells from PBMCs. The receptors here all came from a human donor with Susac syndrome. The CDR3 runs from the conserved cysteine through the conserved F or W. D genes are given only for firm matches.

d_call	j_call	v_call	cdr3_aa
NA	TRBJ2-7	TRBV24-1	CATSDLDRGSSYEQYF
TRBD2	TRBJ2-3	TRBV5-4	CASSFRLAGNPTDTQYF
TRBD1	TRBJ2-7	TRBV6-5	CASSYVRPGQGAREQYF
TRBD1	TRBJ2-7	TRBV24-1	CATSDFGTGKNEQYF
TRBD2	TRBJ2-3	TRBV2	CASKSLAGAPDTQYF
TRBD2	TRBJ2-1	TRBV20-1	CSVSRLAGTNEQFF
NA	TRBJ1-4	TRBV4-1	CASSHSRDEKLFF
NA	TRBJ1-6	TRBV7-9	CASSPRGDQNNSPLHF
NA	TRBJ1-5	TRBV19	CASSLLGTINQPQHF
NA	TRBJ2-3	TRBV3-1	CASSPGQINRADTQYF
TRBD1	TRBJ2-6	TRBV2	CASSGQGAGANVLTF
NA	TRBJ1-2	TRBV4-1	CASSQAGTDTNYGYTF
TRBD2	TRBJ2-3	TRBV20-1	CSASRTSGDTQYF
NA	TRBJ2-2	TRBV20-1	CSARGVQNTGELFF
NA	TRBJ1-1	TRBV6-1	CASSGRGTNTEAFF
TRBD2	TRBJ2-7	TRBV20-1	CSARTSGGPEQYF
TRBD1	TRBJ1-1	TRBV27	CASKGTGPTEAFF
NA	TRBJ1-4	TRBV7-9	CASRLMSQAPEKLFF
NA	TRBJ2-7	TRBV5-1	CASSLAGAQSYEQYF
NA	TRBJ1-2	TRBV28	CASSLGGSNYGYTF
NA	TRBJ2-2	TRBV14	CASSRPLVGELFF
NA	TRBJ2-2	TRBV6-2/TRBV6-3	CASSYTQTGELFF
NA	TRBJ2-7	TRBV10-3	CAISENSPEEQYF
TRBD1	TRBJ1-1	TRBV5-1	CASSPALTGGNTEAFF
NA	TRBJ1-1	TRBV18	CASSPPSGNTEAFF
TRBD2	TRBJ2-3	TRBV12-3/TRBV12-4	CASRRTSGGAADTQYF
NA	TRBJ2-5	TRBV20-1	CSARLGRVWYF
TRBD2	TRBJ2-3	TRBV20-1	CSARDPLAGATDTQYF
TRBD2	TRBJ2-3	TRBV9	CASSRTSGGEDTQYF
NA	TRBJ2-5	TRBV9	CASSVAGQETQYF
NA	TRBJ1-2	TRBV12-3/TRBV12-4	CASSPGDGYTF
NA	TRBJ1-6	TRBV5-1	CASSSSGGRPSSYNSPLHF
TRBD1	TRBJ2-1	TRBV29-1	CSAGQDNEQFF
TRBD1	TRBJ1-4	TRBV30	CAWTGQGVTNEKLFF
NA	TRBJ2-2	TRBV7-2	CASSPRSANTGELFF
TRBD2	TRBJ2-1	TRBV28	CASSGGLAGGPKTYNEQFF
NA	TRBJ1-5	TRBV19	CASNVWRDGSNQPQHF
NA	TRBJ1-3	TRBV30	CAWSGARTGSGNTIYF
NA	TRBJ2-3	TRBV28	CASSQVPDTQYF
NA	TRBJ1-2	TRBV29-1	CSATGTAGGYTF
NA	TRBJ1-4	TRBV5-1	CASSSSPNEKLFF